This T cell receptor (beta chain) was identified during a study of blood T cell repertoires in COVID-19. This table comes from immunoSEQ multiplex PCR, and its TCRdb copy is limited to in-frame clones, with some not included. Among roughly 250,000 clones listed, about nine tenths were seen once. The sequenced sample was peripheral blood. The receptor comes from a woman between 40 and 50 years old with acute or convalescent COVID-19.

CDR3 coding DNA: TGTGCCAGTAGTTGGGGACAGGGTAGCAATCAGCCCCAGCATTTT. Its translation: CASSWGQGSNQPQHF. This chain links TRBV19 with TRBJ1-5, with 9 bases aligning to TRBD1. In germline, CDR1 is LNHDA, CDR2 SQIVND (reference sequence). The CDR3 runs to 15 residues. V lost 5 bases, J lost 0 bases, and 2 bases stayed unmatched.